The 2 T cell receptor beta chains below all came from one sample that was sequenced in a study of shared clonotypes between healthy human individuals. Some clones are missing from TCRdb's copy, which holds only in-frame ones; the method was immunoSEQ multiplex PCR. This sample carries over a million clones, around 78% of them seen once, and the ten largest clones take more than 0.45%. What was sequenced was memory CD4+ T cells from PBMCs. Described subset: CD45RA-negative fraction. These receptors all come from a man younger than 35 in good health. Some clones in this sample may be carry-over from other donors' samples.

This chain connects TRBV7-8 to TRBJ2-7; TRBD1 is a possible D gene (6 bases). The germline V and J ends were trimmed by 5 bases and 2 bases, with 16 bases remaining between them. The CDR3 totals 15 residues. Germline V CDR1 and CDR2: SGHVS, FQNEAQ. The CDR3 nucleotides read TGTGCCAGCAGCCTCCGGGACACCGGACCCTACGAGCAGTACTTC. Translation: CASSLRDTGPYEQYF.

The V call is TRBV10-1, the J call TRBJ2-1; TRBD2 might be the D (7 bases). CDR1 is WNHNN and CDR2 is SYGVQD in the germline V gene (reference sequence). This CDR3 has 15 residues. V was shortened by 3 bases and J by 3 bases, with 12 bases between the two germline ends. DNA of the CDR3: TGCGCCAGCAGTGACCGGGGGGACAACTACAATGAGCAGTTCTTC. Translation: CASSDRGDNYNEQFF.